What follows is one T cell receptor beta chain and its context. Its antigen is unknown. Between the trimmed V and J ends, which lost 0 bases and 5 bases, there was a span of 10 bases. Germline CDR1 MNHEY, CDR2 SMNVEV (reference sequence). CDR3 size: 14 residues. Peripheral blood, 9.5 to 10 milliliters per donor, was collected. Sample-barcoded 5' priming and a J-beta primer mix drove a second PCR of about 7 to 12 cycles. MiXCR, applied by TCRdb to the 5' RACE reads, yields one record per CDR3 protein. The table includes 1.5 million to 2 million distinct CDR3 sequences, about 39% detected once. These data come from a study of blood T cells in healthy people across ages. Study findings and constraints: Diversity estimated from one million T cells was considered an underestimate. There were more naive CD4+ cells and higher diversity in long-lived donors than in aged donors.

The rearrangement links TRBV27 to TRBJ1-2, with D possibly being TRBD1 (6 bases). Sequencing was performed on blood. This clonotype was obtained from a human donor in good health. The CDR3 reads CASSLSQGSYGYTF. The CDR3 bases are TGTGCCAGCAGTTTATCCCAGGGGTCATATGGCTACACCTTC.